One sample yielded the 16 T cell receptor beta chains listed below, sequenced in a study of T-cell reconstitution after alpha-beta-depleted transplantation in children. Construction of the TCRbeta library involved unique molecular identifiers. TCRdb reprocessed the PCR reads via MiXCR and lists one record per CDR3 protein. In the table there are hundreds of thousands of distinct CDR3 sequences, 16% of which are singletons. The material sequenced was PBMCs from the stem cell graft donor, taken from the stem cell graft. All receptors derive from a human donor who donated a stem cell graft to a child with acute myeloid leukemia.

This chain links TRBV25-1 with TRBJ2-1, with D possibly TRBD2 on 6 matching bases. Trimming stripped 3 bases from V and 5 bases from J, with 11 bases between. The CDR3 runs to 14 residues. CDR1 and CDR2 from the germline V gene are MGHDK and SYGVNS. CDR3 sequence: CASSEPSGDNEQFF. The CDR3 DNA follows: TGTGCCAGCAGTGAGCCCTCGGGGGACAATGAGCAGTTCTTC.

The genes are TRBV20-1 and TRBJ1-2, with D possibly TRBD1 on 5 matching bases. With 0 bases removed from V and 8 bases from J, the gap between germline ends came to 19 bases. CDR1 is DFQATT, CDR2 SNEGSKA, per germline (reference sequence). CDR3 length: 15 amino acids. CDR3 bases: TGCAGTGCTAGAGACCCCAACCGGGACGTCCTGGGCTACACCTTC. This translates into CSARDPNRDVLGYTF.

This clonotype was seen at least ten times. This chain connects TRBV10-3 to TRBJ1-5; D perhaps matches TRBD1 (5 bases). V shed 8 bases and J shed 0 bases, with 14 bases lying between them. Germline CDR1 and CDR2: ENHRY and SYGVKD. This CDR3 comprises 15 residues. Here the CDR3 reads CAIGLRDGSNQPQHF. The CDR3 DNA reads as TGTGCCATCGGACTCCGGGACGGTAGCAATCAGCCCCAGCATTTT.

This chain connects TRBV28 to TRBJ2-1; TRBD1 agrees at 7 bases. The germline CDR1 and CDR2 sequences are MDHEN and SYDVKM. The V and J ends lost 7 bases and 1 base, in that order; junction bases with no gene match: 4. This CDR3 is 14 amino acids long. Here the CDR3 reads CASKAQGSYNEQFF. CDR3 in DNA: TGTGCCAGCAAGGCACAGGGGTCCTACAATGAGCAGTTCTTC.

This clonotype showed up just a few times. DNA for the CDR3: TGTGCCAGCAGCTTGGAGGGTGTCCCATCCTACGAGCAGTACGTC. It codes for CASSLEGVPSYEQYV. This chain joins TRBV11-2 and TRBJ2-7; tentatively, D is TRBD2 (6 bases). CDR1 is SGHAT and CDR2 is FQNNGV in the germline V gene. The CDR3 spans 15 residues. V lost 3 bases and J 1 base, leaving 13 bases between the germline ends.

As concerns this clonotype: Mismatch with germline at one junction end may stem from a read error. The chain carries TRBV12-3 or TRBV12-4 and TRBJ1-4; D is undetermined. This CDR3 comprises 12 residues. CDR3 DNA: TGTTCCAGCAGTTTTCTTGGGGAAAAACTGTTTTTT. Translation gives CSSSFLGEKLFF.

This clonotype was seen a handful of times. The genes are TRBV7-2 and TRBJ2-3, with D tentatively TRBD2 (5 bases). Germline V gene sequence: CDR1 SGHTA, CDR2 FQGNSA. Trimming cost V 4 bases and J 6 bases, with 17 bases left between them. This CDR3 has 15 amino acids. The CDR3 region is CASSSEGGAWDTQYF. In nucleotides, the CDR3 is TGTGCCAGCAGCTCAGAGGGCGGAGCTTGGGATACGCAGTATTTT. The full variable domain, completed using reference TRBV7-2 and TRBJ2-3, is GAGVSQSPSNKVTEKGKDVELRCDPISGHTALYWYRQSLGQGLEFLIYFQGNSAPDKSGLPSDRFSAERTGGSVSTLTIQRTQQEDSAVYLCASSSEGGAWDTQYFGPGTRLTVL.

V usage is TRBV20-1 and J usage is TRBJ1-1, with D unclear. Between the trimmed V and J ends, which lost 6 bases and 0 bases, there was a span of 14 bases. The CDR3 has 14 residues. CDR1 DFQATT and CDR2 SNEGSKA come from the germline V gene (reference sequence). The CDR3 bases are TGCAGTGCCACCATACCCCGGGTGAACACTGAAGCTTTCTTT. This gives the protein CSATIPRVNTEAFF.

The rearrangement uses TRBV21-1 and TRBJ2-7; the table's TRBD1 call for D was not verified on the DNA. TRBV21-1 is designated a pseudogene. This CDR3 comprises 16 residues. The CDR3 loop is CASSKPDRGPPYEQYV. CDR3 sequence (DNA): TGTGCCAGCAGCAAACCAGACAGGGGCCCTCCCTACGAGCAGTACGTC.

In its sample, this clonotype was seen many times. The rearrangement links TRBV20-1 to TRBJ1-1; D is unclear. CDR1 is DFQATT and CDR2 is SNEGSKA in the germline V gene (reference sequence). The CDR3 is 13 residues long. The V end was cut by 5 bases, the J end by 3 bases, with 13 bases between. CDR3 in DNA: TGCAGTGCTCTCTCGGACGGTTACACTGAAGCTTTCTTT. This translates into CSALSDGYTEAFF.

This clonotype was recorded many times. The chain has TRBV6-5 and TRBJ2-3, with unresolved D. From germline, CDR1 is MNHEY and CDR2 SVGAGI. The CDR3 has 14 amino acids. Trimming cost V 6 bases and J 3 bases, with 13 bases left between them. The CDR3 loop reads CASRTASLTDTQYF. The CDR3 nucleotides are TGTGCCAGCAGGACCGCGTCGTTAACAGATACGCAGTATTTT.

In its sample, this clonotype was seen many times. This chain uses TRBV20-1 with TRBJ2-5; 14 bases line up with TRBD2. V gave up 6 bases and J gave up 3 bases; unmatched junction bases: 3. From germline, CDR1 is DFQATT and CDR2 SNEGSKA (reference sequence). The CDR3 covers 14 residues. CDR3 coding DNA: TGCAGTGCCCAGACTAGCGGGGGGGAAGAGACCCAGTACTTC. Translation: CSAQTSGGEETQYF.

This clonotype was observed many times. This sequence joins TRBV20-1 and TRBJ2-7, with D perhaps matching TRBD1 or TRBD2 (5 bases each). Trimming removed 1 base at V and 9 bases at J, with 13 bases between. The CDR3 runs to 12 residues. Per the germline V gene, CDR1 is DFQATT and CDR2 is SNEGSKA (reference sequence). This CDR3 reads CSARGDPTRQYV. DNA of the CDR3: TGCAGTGCTAGAGGGGACCCTACGCGGCAGTACGTC.

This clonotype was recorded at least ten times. CDR3 sequence: CASSLVRDTIQETQYF. The CDR3 DNA follows: TGTGCCAGCAGCTTGGTTCGAGACACCATACAAGAGACCCAGTACTTC. This chain joins TRBV5-6 and TRBJ2-5; D unclear. There are 16 residues in the CDR3. The germline V gene has CDR1 SGHDT and CDR2 YYEEEE. The germline V and J ends were trimmed by 0 bases and 2 bases, with 14 bases remaining between them.

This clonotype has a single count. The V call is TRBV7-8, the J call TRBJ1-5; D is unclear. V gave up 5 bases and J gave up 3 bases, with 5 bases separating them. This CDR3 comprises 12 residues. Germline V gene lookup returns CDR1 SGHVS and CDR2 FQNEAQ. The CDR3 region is CASSNPNQPQHF. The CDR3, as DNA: TGTGCCAGCAGCAACCCCAATCAGCCCCAGCATTTT.

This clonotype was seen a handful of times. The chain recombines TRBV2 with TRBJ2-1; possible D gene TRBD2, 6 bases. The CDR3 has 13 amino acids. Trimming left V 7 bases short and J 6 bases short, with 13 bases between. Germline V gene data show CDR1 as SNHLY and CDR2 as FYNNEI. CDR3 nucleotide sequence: TGTGCCAGCACAGGGAGTAGCGGCAATGAGCAGTTCTTC. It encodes CASTGSSGNEQFF.